Each of the 32 T cell receptor beta chains below was sequenced from the same sample in a study of blood T cells in healthy people across ages. Using a J-beta primer mix together with a sample-barcoded 5' primer, a second PCR was run for about 7 to 12 cycles. TCRdb reprocessed the 5' RACE reads with MiXCR, giving one entry per CDR3 protein. The data show more than 1.4 million distinct CDR3 sequences, 35% to 45% seen once. What was sequenced was blood. These receptors were obtained from a woman younger than 35 in good health.

The rearrangement links TRBV28 to TRBJ2-7, with a possible D match to TRBD1 (5 bases). The germline V gene has CDR1 MDHEN and CDR2 SYDVKM. CDR3 length equals 15 residues. V lost 3 bases, J lost 6 bases, and 18 bases lay in between. In DNA form, the CDR3 reads TGTGCCAGCAGTTTTTCAGGGTCTTTTCCACCCGAGCAGTACTTC. Residues: CASSFSGSFPPEQYF.

This clonotype was picked up a small number of times. This chain joins TRBV2 and TRBJ2-1, with 9 bases lining up with TRBD2. The germline CDR1 and CDR2 sequences are SNHLY and FYNNEI. V lost 8 bases to trimming and J lost 0 bases; unmatched junction nucleotides: 2. The CDR3 has 14 residues. Here the CDR3 DNA reads TGTGCCAGCGGGCGGGGGGGCTCCTACAATGAGCAGTTCTTC. Protein product: CASGRGGSYNEQFF.

The chain combines TRBV21-1 with TRBJ1-2; TRBD1 is taken as the D call from the table, unchecked against the DNA. TRBV21-1 is described as a pseudogene. The CDR3 extends over 18 amino acids. The CDR3 DNA is TGTGCCAGCAGCAAGCTAAGGGGAGCGGGCCACGGGGTATATGGCTACACCTTC. Its protein product is CASSKLRGAGHGVYGYTF.

The sample holds a few counts of this clonotype. The J gene is TRBJ2-5, the V gene TRBV12-3 or TRBV12-4, with D possibly TRBD2 on 6 matching bases. Trimming stripped 6 bases from V and 5 bases from J, with 13 bases between. This CDR3 has 13 amino acids. CDR3 sequence (DNA): TGTGCCAGCAGGGGACTGGCCTACGAGACCCAGTACTTC. As protein: CASRGLAYETQYF.

In its sample, this clonotype was seen a few times. The chain has TRBV4-1 and TRBJ2-5; the match to TRBD2 covers 7 bases. The V gene's germline CDR1 is MGHRA and CDR2 YSYEKL. The CDR3 runs to 13 residues. V lost 8 bases and J lost 11; bases outside the gene matches: 14. The CDR3 region is CASGEGLYNEQYF. DNA of the CDR3: TGCGCCAGCGGGGAGGGCCTCTACAATGAGCAGTACTTC.

This clonotype was picked up a small number of times. The CDR3, as DNA: TGTGCCAGCAGCCCCGCGCCGGGGGGTGACTATGGCTACACCTTC. Its protein is CASSPAPGGDYGYTF. This sequence joins TRBV5-5 and TRBJ1-2; D possibly corresponds to TRBD1 (5 bases). V shed 4 bases and J shed 3 bases, with 16 bases lying between them. The CDR3 runs to 15 residues. The germline gives CDR1 SGHKS, CDR2 YYEKEE (reference sequence).

The chain couples TRBV18 to TRBJ2-7; D not resolved. Germline CDR1 KGHSH, CDR2 LQKENI. V dropped 5 bases and J dropped 5 bases, with 19 bases sitting between them. CDR3 size: 15 residues. As DNA, the CDR3 is TGTGCCAGCTCAAATATAGCAGGAGCGTCCGACGAGCAGTACTTC. Amino acid sequence: CASSNIAGASDEQYF.

This clonotype was seen more than once but under ten times. The chain has TRBV6-5 and TRBJ2-1; D remains unclear. Germline values: CDR1 MNHEY, CDR2 SVGAGI. The CDR3 loop spans 12 amino acids. Deletions cut 6 bases from V and 8 bases from J, with 11 bases between. CDR3 loop: CASSSGGDEQFF. The CDR3 DNA reads as TGTGCCAGCAGCTCAGGTGGTGATGAGCAGTTCTTC.

This clonotype was found a few times. The V gene is TRBV20-1, the J gene TRBJ2-7; a weak D match, TRBD1 (5 bases). V lost 6 bases and J lost 7, with 19 bases in between. CDR1 is DFQATT, CDR2 SNEGSKA, per germline (reference sequence). The CDR3 consists of 13 residues. This chain's CDR3 is CSATRVFGAEQYF. For the CDR3, the DNA is TGCAGTGCAACCAGGGTTTTCGGTGCGGAGCAGTACTTC.

Worth noting for this clonotype: This may come from a read error, since a much larger clone is one base off. V and J are TRBV3-1 and TRBJ2-1; 7 bases line up with TRBD2. Looked up from germline, CDR1 is LGHDT and CDR2 is YNNKEL (reference sequence). The CDR3 is 14 amino acids. V trimming: 1 base; J trimming: 10 bases; junction bases outside the gene matches: 7. CDR3: CASSQGLASYEQFF. The CDR3, as DNA: TGTGCCAGCAGCCAAGGACTAGCATCCTACGAGCAGTTCTTC.

This clonotype was detected a few times. This chain joins TRBV20-1 and TRBJ1-1; D not certain. The CDR3 covers 13 residues. The V gene lost 1 base and the J gene lost 1 base, with 7 bases spanning the gap. Germline V gives CDR1 DFQATT, CDR2 SNEGSKA (reference sequence). The CDR3 DNA sequence: TGCAGTGCTAGAGGAGCGTGGAACACTGAAGCTTTCTTT. It encodes CSARGAWNTEAFF.

The chain combines TRBV10-2 with TRBJ2-2; no definite D call. The CDR3 contains 14 residues. V was trimmed by 7 bases and J by 4 bases, leaving 13 bases between them. Per the germline V gene, CDR1 is WSHSY and CDR2 is SAAADI. This CDR3 reads CASKSGAGTGELFF. CDR3 DNA sequence: TGCGCCAGCAAATCGGGCGCCGGCACCGGGGAGCTGTTTTTT.

V and J are TRBV9 and TRBJ2-1; 9 bases map to TRBD2. Per the germline V gene, CDR1 is SGDLS and CDR2 is YYNGEE. V lost 4 bases and J lost 10; bases outside the gene matches: 9. This CDR3 comprises 14 residues. The CDR3, as DNA: TGTGCCAGCAGCCCTGGACTAGCGACTCACGAGCAGTTCTTC. It yields the protein CASSPGLATHEQFF.

The chain uses TRBV30 and TRBJ2-3; a weak D match, TRBD2 (5 bases). Germline CDR1 reads GTSNPN; CDR2 reads SVGIG (reference sequence). The CDR3 length is 14 residues. V was clipped by 0 bases and J by 2 bases, with 9 bases between them. In DNA, the CDR3 is TGTGCCTGGAGTGTACCCGACTACACAGATACGCAGTATTTT. Translated, it gives CAWSVPDYTDTQYF.

This sequence joins TRBV29-1 and TRBJ1-3; maybe TRBD1 (6 bases). This CDR3 has 14 amino acids. The germline gives CDR1 SQVTM, CDR2 ANQGSEA. V lost 3 bases, J lost 0 bases, and 9 bases lay in between. In nucleotides, the CDR3 is TGCAGCGTTGAGACAGGAAGCTCTGGAAACACCATATATTTT. As protein: CSVETGSSGNTIYF.

This clonotype was counted a few times. The CDR3 sequence: CAISLPGGTQYF. The CDR3 nucleotides are TGTGCCATCAGTTTACCAGGGGGTACGCAGTATTTT. The rearrangement joins TRBV10-3 to TRBJ2-3, with 7 bases fitting TRBD1. Germline CDR1 reads ENHRY; CDR2 reads SYGVKD. V was pared by 5 bases and J by 8 bases, with 4 bases of the junction left unmatched. The CDR3 is made up of 12 amino acids.

The chain combines TRBV5-5 with TRBJ2-5; unclear D gene. The CDR3 is 14 residues long. Germline V gene data show CDR1 as SGHKS and CDR2 as YYEKEE (reference sequence). With 4 bases removed from V and 2 bases from J, the gap between germline ends came to 12 bases. CDR3 DNA sequence: TGTGCCAGCAGCAAACCTACCTCACAAGAGACCCAGTACTTC. Translated: CASSKPTSQETQYF.

V and J are TRBV6-1 and TRBJ1-2; unclear D gene. The V end lost 10 bases, the J end lost 3 bases, and 18 bases lay between the germline ends. This CDR3 is built from 14 residues. The germline CDR1 and CDR2 sequences are MNHNS and SASEGT. The CDR3 is CATAPLLFYYGYTF. DNA of the CDR3: TGTGCCACTGCCCCCCTCCTATTCTACTATGGCTACACCTTC.

V usage is TRBV13 and J usage is TRBJ2-2; 8 bases map to TRBD1. The ends lost 5 bases at V and 0 bases at J; junction bases unmatched: 2. CDR1 is PRHDT, CDR2 FYEKMQ, per germline (reference sequence). This CDR3 is 15 amino acids long. The CDR3 sequence is CASSDRGANTGELFF. The CDR3 bases are TGTGCCAGCAGCGACAGGGGCGCGAACACCGGGGAGCTGTTTTTT. The entire variable domain, with the rest obtained from reference TRBV13 and TRBJ2-2, is as follows: AAGVIQSPRHLIKEKRETATLKCYPIPRHDTVYWYQQGPGQDPQFLISFYEKMQSDKGSIPDRFSAQQFSDYHSELNMSSLELGDSALYFCASSDRGANTGELFFGEGSRLTVL.

J is TRBJ2-7 and V is TRBV6-2 or TRBV6-3; 10 positions agree with TRBD2. Germline loops: CDR1 MNHEY, CDR2 SVGEGT. V lost 6 bases to trimming and J lost 1 base; unmatched junction nucleotides: 9. The CDR3 consists of 16 residues. CDR3 residues: CASRTKLAGTSYEQYF. The CDR3 DNA follows: TGTGCCAGCAGGACCAAACTAGCGGGAACTTCCTACGAGCAGTACTTC.

This clonotype has a count of ten or more. J is TRBJ2-5 and V is TRBV5-1; D call uncertain. Deletions cut 0 bases from V and 3 bases from J, with 6 bases between. The CDR3 loop spans 13 amino acids. Germline V gene lookup returns CDR1 SGHRS and CDR2 YFSETQ. The CDR3, as DNA: TGCGCCAGCAGCTTGGGATCGAAAGAGACCCAGTACTTC. Amino acids: CASSLGSKETQYF.

There are a few counts of this clonotype. This chain connects TRBV7-6 to TRBJ2-3; either TRBD1 or TRBD2 may supply D (5 bases each). Germline CDR1 reads SGHVS; CDR2 reads FNYEAQ. The CDR3 runs to 16 residues. V lost 4 bases and J 5 bases, leaving 19 bases between the germline ends. The CDR3 DNA reads TGTGCCAGCAGCTCCCGTCGAGGGCAGGGTGGAGATACGCAGTATTTT. Translation: CASSSRRGQGGDTQYF.

The chain carries TRBV9 and TRBJ2-3, with 11 positions matching TRBD1. Per germline, CDR1 SGDLS and CDR2 YYNGEE. V shed 2 bases and J 2 bases; nucleotides not matched to a gene: 10. The CDR3 runs 18 residues. CDR3 region: CASSVRLQDRGHTDTQYF. CDR3 in DNA: TGTGCCAGCAGCGTTAGGTTGCAGGACAGGGGGCACACAGATACGCAGTATTTT.

This chain connects TRBV12-3 or TRBV12-4 to TRBJ2-1, with D uncertain. The CDR3 runs to 14 residues. The V end was cut by 3 bases, the J end by 2 bases, with 8 bases between. CDR3 amino acids: CASSFVATYNEQFF. CDR3 DNA: TGTGCCAGCAGTTTTGTGGCTACCTACAATGAGCAGTTCTTC.

This clonotype appeared a few times. J is TRBJ1-1 and V is TRBV29-1; the D is unclear. V lost 6 bases, J lost 0 bases, and 8 bases lay in between. Germline V gene sequence: CDR1 SQVTM, CDR2 ANQGSEA. This CDR3 region has 12 residues. For the CDR3, the DNA is TGCAGCGTACCAGGACTGAACACTGAAGCTTTCTTT. It encodes CSVPGLNTEAFF.

The chain's CDR3 is CASSLNPWDTGELFF. The CDR3 DNA reads as TGTGCCAGCAGCTTGAATCCTTGGGACACCGGGGAGCTGTTTTTT. The rearrangement links TRBV5-5 to TRBJ2-2; no clear D gene. The germline V gene has CDR1 SGHKS and CDR2 YYEKEE (reference sequence). The ends were cut back, 1 base at V and 3 bases at J, with 10 bases in the middle. This CDR3 spans 15 amino acids.

V gene TRBV10-3 combines with J gene TRBJ2-7; D not resolved. Germline assignment: CDR1 ENHRY and CDR2 SYGVKD. V dropped 10 bases and J dropped 2 bases, with 18 bases sitting between them. The CDR3 sequence is 14 residues long. The CDR3 is CATFSPRAPYEQYF. The CDR3 DNA reads TGTGCCACCTTCTCTCCCCGGGCCCCCTACGAGCAGTACTTC.

This clonotype occurred a few times. The chain couples TRBV6-9 to TRBJ2-7, with 8 bases aligning to TRBD2. Trimming took 8 bases from V and 2 from J; bases not matched to a gene: 11. This CDR3 is built from 15 residues. Germline loops: CDR1 MNHGY, CDR2 SVAAGI. The CDR3 region is CASSRPGLGTYEQYF. In DNA, the CDR3 is TGTGCCAGCTCACGACCGGGACTAGGGACCTACGAGCAGTACTTC.

The chain employs TRBV4-1 and TRBJ1-6; TRBD1 matches 9 bases. The germline CDR1 and CDR2 sequences are MGHRA and YSYEKL. This CDR3 has 16 amino acids. Trimming removed 2 bases from V and 7 bases from J; junction bases left unmatched: 6. DNA for the CDR3: TGCGCCAGCAGCCAACCGGGACAGGGTCTAAATTCACCCCTCCACTTT. Encoded protein: CASSQPGQGLNSPLHF.

DNA of the CDR3: TGTGCCAGCAGCCCCCGGACTAGCTCTGAGCAGTACTTC. The encoded protein is CASSPRTSSEQYF. This chain links TRBV7-6 with TRBJ2-5, with 8 bases matching TRBD2. The germline V gene encodes CDR1 SGHVS and CDR2 FNYEAQ. Trimming took 5 bases from V and 11 from J; bases not matched to a gene: 10. CDR3 length: 13 amino acids. Looking up the rest from reference TRBV7-6 and TRBJ2-5 gives the full variable domain: GAGVSQSPRYKVTKRGQDVALRCDPISGHVSLYWYRQALGQGPEFLTYFNYEAQQDKSGLPNDRFSAERPEGSISTLTIQRTEQRDSAMYRCASSPRTSSEQYFGPGTRLLVL.

Points on this clonotype: A much larger clonotype is one base distant, so this may be a read error. The chain uses TRBV29-1 and TRBJ2-1; 10 bases line up with TRBD1. The CDR3 covers 19 residues. Germline CDR1 SQVTM, CDR2 ANQGSEA. The DNA for the CDR3 is TGCAGCGTCCTGGGACAGGGGACGGGTGAGGAAAGCTCCTACAATGAGCAGGTCTTC. This gives the protein CSVLGQGTGEESSYNEQVF.

To note about this clonotype: The junction shows a germline mismatch at one end, possibly a read error. The chain employs TRBV5-1 and TRBJ2-3; TRBD2 matches 9 bases. The length of the CDR3 is 14 residues. CDR1 is SGHRS and CDR2 is YFSETQ in the germline V gene. The CDR3 protein is CASSPGTSIDTQYF. DNA of the CDR3: TGCGCCAGCAGCCCGGGGACTAGCATAGATACGCAGTATTTT.